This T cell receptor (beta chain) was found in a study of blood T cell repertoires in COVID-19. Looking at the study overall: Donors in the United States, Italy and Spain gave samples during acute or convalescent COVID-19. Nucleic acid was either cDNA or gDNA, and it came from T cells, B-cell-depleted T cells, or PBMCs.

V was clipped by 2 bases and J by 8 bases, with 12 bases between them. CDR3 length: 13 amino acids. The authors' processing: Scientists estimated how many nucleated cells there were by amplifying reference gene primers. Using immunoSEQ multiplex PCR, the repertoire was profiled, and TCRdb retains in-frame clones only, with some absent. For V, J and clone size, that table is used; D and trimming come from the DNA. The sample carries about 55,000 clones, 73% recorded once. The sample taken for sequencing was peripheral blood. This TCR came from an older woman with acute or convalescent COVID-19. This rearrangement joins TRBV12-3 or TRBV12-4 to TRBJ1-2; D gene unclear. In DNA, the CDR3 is TGTGCCAGCAGTTTACGGGAGGGTAGCGGCTACACCTTC. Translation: CASSLREGSGYTF.